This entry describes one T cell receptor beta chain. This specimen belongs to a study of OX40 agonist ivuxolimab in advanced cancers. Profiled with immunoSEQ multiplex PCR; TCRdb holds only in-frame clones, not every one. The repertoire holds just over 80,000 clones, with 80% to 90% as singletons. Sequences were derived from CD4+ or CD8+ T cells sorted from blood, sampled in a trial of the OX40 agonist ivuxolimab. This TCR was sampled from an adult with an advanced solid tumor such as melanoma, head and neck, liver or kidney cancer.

The CDR3 is CASSLGQVGFNGYTF. In DNA form, the CDR3 reads TGTGCCAGCAGTTTAGGCCAGGTGGGATTCAATGGCTACACCTTC. The chain couples TRBV28 to TRBJ1-2; D is unresolved. The CDR3 extends over 15 amino acids. Germline V gives CDR1 MDHEN, CDR2 SYDVKM. V was cut by 2 bases and J by 6 bases, with 16 bases left in between.